What follows describes a single T cell receptor (beta chain). There is no known antigen for this receptor. No base-level quality is on record; no much larger clone is a single base apart. This sample stems from a study (dated by TCRdb to about 2015). Notes on the research overall: Whether tumor-infiltrating Tregs in breast cancer are recruited from blood Tregs or converted in situ from other CD4+ T cell subsets was tested.

CDR3 length: 14 amino acids, cysteine to phenylalanine. Of the read, only the CDR3 DNA is kept; its 42 bases are in frame from base 1. CDR1 is given as SEHNR and CDR2 as FQNEAQ, both from the germline V gene (reference sequence). V loses 2 bases, J loses 6 bases, and the germline ends lie 13 bases apart. Full-length TCR variable regions were amplified by 5' RACE PCR with constant-region reverse primers, followed by semi-nested PCR with Nested Universal Primer A. Using the ReliaPrep RNA Cell Miniprep System, total RNA was extracted, and the SMARTer RACE 5'/3' Kit was then used to reverse transcribe the RNA into 5'RACE-ready cDNA. Multiplex adaptors were used to barcode full-length TCR alpha and beta libraries, and the barcoded libraries were sequenced on an Illumina MiSeq. The paper's data handling went like this. For each of nine subset-tissue groups, sequencing data from the five patients were pooled, and the groups were then compared using unsupervised clustering of TCR gene usage. The Morisita-Horn index was used to calculate repertoire similarity, with shared sequences weighted by how much each contributed to each repertoire. In-frame beta chains were kept once TCRdb had trimmed the public reads at Q25 with fastp and called clones with MiXCR. Every CDR3 protein is listed once, alongside the most common genes and DNA of its rows. TCRdb assigned the V and J calls; the authors' analysis was not used. This sample is represented by over 45,000 distinct CDR3 sequences; more than 25% of them were singletons. The biggest ten clones account for roughly 2.1% of the sample.

Tregs were isolated as CD4+CD25+CD127-/low cells. Tregs, naive and memory CD4+ T cells from tumor, blood and ipsilateral draining lymph nodes of five breast cancer patients underwent full-length TCR alpha and beta sequencing. Tumor tissue and lymph nodes obtained by ipsilateral axillary dissection were perfused with PBS, cut into small pieces and digested using collagenase I and hyaluronidase. A purity exceeding 90% was confirmed by FACS for the sorted cell populations. The paper's findings and limits, for the study overall: The validation in the larger cohort was limited to a single TCR beta V-J rearrangement instead of whole repertoires. The TCR alpha and beta sequences of tumor-infiltrating Tregs showed the greatest overlap with tumor naive CD4+ T cells, followed by blood naive CD4+ T cells. The TCR gene usage of tumor memory CD4+ T cells clustered together with blood and lymph node memory CD4+ cells and with lymph node naive CD4+ cells.

Sequenced: tumor-infiltrating Tregs sorted from the breast tumor. The source of this sequence is a female donor with breast cancer. The chain is assembled from TRBV7-9 and TRBJ1-2, with the identity of the D gene unclear. The CDR3 protein is CASSLLRLGDGYTF. The DNA sequence is as follows: TGTGCCAGCAGCTTATTACGATTAGGCGATGGCTACACCTTC.